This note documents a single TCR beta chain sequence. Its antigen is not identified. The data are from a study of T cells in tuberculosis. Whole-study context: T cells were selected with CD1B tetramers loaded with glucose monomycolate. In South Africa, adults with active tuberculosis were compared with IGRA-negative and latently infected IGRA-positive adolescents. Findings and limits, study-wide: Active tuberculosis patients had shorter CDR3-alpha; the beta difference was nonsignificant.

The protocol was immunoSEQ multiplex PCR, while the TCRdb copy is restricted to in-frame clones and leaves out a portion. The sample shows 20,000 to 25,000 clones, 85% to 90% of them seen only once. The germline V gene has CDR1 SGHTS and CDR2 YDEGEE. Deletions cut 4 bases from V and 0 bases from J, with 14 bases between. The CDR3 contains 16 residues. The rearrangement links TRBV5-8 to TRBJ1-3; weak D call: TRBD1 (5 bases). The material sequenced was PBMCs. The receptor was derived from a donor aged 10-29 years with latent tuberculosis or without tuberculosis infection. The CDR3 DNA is TGTGCCAGCAGCCCCCGGGGGTTATCCTCTGGAAACACCATATATTTT. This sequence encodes CASSPRGLSSGNTIYF.